Shown below are 16 T cell receptor beta chains from a single sample sequenced in a study of T cell repertoires in cytomegalovirus infection (dated by TCRdb to the late 2010s). TCRdb shows the sequencer as Illumina HiSeq 1500. In-frame beta chains were kept once TCRdb had trimmed the public reads at Q25 with fastp and called clones with MiXCR. Each record represents a unique CDR3 protein, reported with the most common genes and DNA among its rows. The sample table records 740,000 or so distinct CDR3 sequences; 35% of these occur just once. In total, the top ten clones hold 2.5% to 3.5% of the sample. Source material: PBMCs. These receptors were taken from a human donor in good health (CMV status not recorded). Some clones in this sample may be carry-over from other donors' samples.

The CDR3 DNA reads TGTGCCAGCAGCAAAGGTGGCGGGGGAGGGCACACCGGGGAGCTGTTTTTT. Its translation is CASSKGGGGGHTGELFF. V is TRBV12-3 or TRBV12-4 and J is TRBJ2-2; 7 nucleotides match TRBD2. The CDR3 totals 17 residues. The J segment lost 3 bases and the V segment lost 6 bases, leaving 13 bases of the junction unmatched.

The rearrangement links TRBV5-4 to TRBJ2-1, with no clear D. Germline CDR1 SGHNT, CDR2 YYREEE (reference sequence). This CDR3 has 14 amino acids. With 3 bases removed from V and 0 bases from J, the gap between germline ends came to 7 bases. The CDR3 loop is CASSSGRSYNEQFF. CDR3 in DNA: TGTGCCAGCAGCTCAGGACGCTCCTACAATGAGCAGTTCTTC. The full variable domain, with the rest looked up from reference TRBV5-4 and TRBJ2-1, is ETGVTQSPTHLIKTRGQQVTLRCSSQSGHNTVSWYQQALGQGPQFIFQYYREEENGRGNFPPRFSGLQFPNYSSELNVNALELDDSALYLCASSSGRSYNEQFFGPGTRLTVL.

This chain connects TRBV7-8 to TRBJ1-1, with a weak D call TRBD1 (6 bases). There are 15 residues in the CDR3. The germline V gene encodes CDR1 SGHVS and CDR2 FQNEAQ. The V end lost 6 bases, the J end lost 3 bases, and 17 bases lay between the germline ends. The CDR3 spells CASRLTGFWDTEAFF. The CDR3 nucleotides are TGTGCCAGCAGACTTACAGGGTTTTGGGACACTGAAGCTTTCTTT.

With regard to this clonotype: The junction shows a germline mismatch at one end, possibly a read error. The CDR3 loop reads CASIQDMLFLDNEQYF. The CDR3 nucleotides are TGCGCCAGCATCCAAGACATGCTATTCCTCGACAACGAGCAGTACTTC. The chain is built from TRBV4-3 and TRBJ2-7; D remains unclear. The CDR3 sequence is 16 residues long. Germline CDR1 reads LGHNA; CDR2 reads YSLEER.

In its sample, this clonotype was seen a few times. This chain joins TRBV12-3 or TRBV12-4 and TRBJ2-2; 12 bases fit TRBD2. Trimming cost V 2 bases and J 3 bases; bases outside gene matches: 1. The CDR3 has 16 residues. Written as DNA, the CDR3 is TGTGCCAGCAGTTTAAGACTAGCGGGAGACACCGGGGAGCTGTTTTTT. Its translation: CASSLRLAGDTGELFF.

For this clonotype: The junction does not match germline at one end; this may be a read error. The rearrangement joins TRBV7-2 to TRBJ2-1, with TRBD2 as a possible D gene (6 bases). CDR3 length equals 16 residues. Looked up from germline, CDR1 is SGHTA and CDR2 is FQGNSA. In DNA, the CDR3 is TGTGCAAGCAGCCTGACGAGGGCACTAGCCTACAAGGAGCAGTTCTTC. Encoded protein: CASSLTRALAYKEQFF.

The V and J genes are TRBV19 and TRBJ2-3; 9 nucleotides agree with TRBD1. Looked up from germline, CDR1 is LNHDA and CDR2 is SQIVND (reference sequence). Trimming at V came to 4 bases and at J to 7 bases, leaving 6 bases not matched to a gene. The CDR3 totals 14 residues. CDR3 loop: CASSRRTGEYTQYF. DNA of the CDR3: TGTGCCAGTAGTAGACGGACAGGGGAATATACGCAGTATTTT.

This clonotype was seen repeatedly, ten times or more. The chain combines TRBV28 with TRBJ2-2; no clear D gene. Trimming removed 6 bases at V and 0 bases at J, with 11 bases between. Looked up from germline, CDR1 is MDHEN and CDR2 is SYDVKM. The CDR3 sequence is 15 residues long. CDR3 nucleotide sequence: TGTGCCAGCAGCCCGCTAAGCGCGAACACCGGGGAGCTGTTTTTT. Translating gives CASSPLSANTGELFF.

The chain combines TRBV4-1 with TRBJ1-3; D is possibly TRBD1 (6 bases). Trimming left V 1 base short and J 2 bases short, with 15 bases between. There are 17 residues in the CDR3. The germline V gene encodes CDR1 MGHRA and CDR2 YSYEKL. The CDR3 loop is CASSQGGRGSTGNTIYF. The DNA for the CDR3 is TGCGCCAGCAGCCAAGGTGGCAGGGGTTCGACTGGAAACACCATATATTTT.

The genes are TRBV10-3 and TRBJ2-7, with 11 bases lining up with TRBD2. CDR3 length: 16 residues. Losses at the gene ends were 2 bases for V and 3 bases for J; bases not matched to a gene: 6. Germline V gene data show CDR1 as ENHRY and CDR2 as SYGVKD. DNA for the CDR3: TGTGCCATCAGTGAGGGGACTAGCGGCAGACTCTACGAGCAGTACTTC. Its protein product is CAISEGTSGRLYEQYF.

This clonotype was seen a single time. The junction differs from germline at one of its ends, possibly a read error. V usage is TRBV24-1 and J usage is TRBJ2-2; D is tentatively TRBD1 or TRBD2 (5 bases each). Germline lookup yields CDR1 KGHDR and CDR2 SFDVKD. The CDR3 spans 13 residues. DNA of the CDR3: TGTGCCACCAGTGACAGGGAAACCGGGGAGCTGATTTTT. Its translation is CATSDRETGELIF.

This chain uses TRBV28 with TRBJ1-1; TRBD1 matches 9 bases. V trimming: 4 bases; J trimming: 6 bases; junction bases outside the gene matches: 15. The V gene's germline CDR1 is MDHEN and CDR2 SYDVKM. CDR3 length: 17 amino acids. The CDR3 here is CASSYPQGQGKFAEAFF. CDR3 bases: TGTGCCAGCAGTTACCCCCAGGGACAGGGAAAGTTTGCTGAAGCTTTCTTT.

Concerning this clonotype: A much larger clone differs from this one at a single base, so this may be a read error. This sequence joins TRBV7-9 and TRBJ2-3; 7 nucleotides line up with TRBD1. This CDR3 has 15 residues. CDR1 SEHNR and CDR2 FQNEAQ come from the germline V gene (reference sequence). CDR3 loop: CASSLTRGGSDTPYF. In nucleotides, the CDR3 is TGTGCCAGCAGCTTGACCCGAGGGGGCAGCGATACGCCGTATTTT.

Only a few counts were recorded for this clonotype. The chain combines TRBV7-8 with TRBJ1-4; no firm D call. The CDR3 contains 17 residues. CDR1 is SGHVS, CDR2 FQNEAQ, per germline. V was cut by 2 bases and J by 5 bases, with 18 bases left in between. Here the CDR3 reads CASSLRPHGQRNEKLFF. Written as DNA, the CDR3 is TGTGCCAGCAGCTTAAGACCCCATGGTCAGCGAAATGAAAAACTGTTTTTT.

As regards this clonotype: The junction differs from germline at one of its ends, possibly a read error. This chain uses TRBV20-1 with TRBJ1-6; tentatively, D is TRBD1 (6 bases). The CDR3 has 15 amino acids. The germline gives CDR1 DFQATT, CDR2 SNEGSKA (reference sequence). CDR3: CSSRDRDTGNSPLHF. CDR3 bases: TGCAGTTCTAGAGATAGAGATACAGGGAATTCACCCCTCCACTTT.

V gene TRBV6-6 combines with J gene TRBJ2-1; D unclear. CDR1 MNHNY and CDR2 SVGAGI come from the germline V gene (reference sequence). This CDR3 has 11 amino acids. Between the trimmed V and J ends, which lost 5 bases and 8 bases, there was a span of 7 bases. The CDR3 DNA follows: TGTGCCAGCAGTGTTAGCTATGAGCAGTTCTTC. It encodes CASSVSYEQFF.